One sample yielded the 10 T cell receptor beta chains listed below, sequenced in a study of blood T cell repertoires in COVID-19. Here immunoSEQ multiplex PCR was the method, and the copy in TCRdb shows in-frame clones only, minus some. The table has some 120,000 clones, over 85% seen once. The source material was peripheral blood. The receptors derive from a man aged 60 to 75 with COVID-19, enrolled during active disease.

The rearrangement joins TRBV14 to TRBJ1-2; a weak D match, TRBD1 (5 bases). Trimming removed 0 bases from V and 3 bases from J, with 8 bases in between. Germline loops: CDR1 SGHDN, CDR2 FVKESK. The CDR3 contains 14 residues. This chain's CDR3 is CASSQDPGDYGYTF. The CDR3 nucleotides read TGTGCCAGCAGCCAAGATCCGGGGGACTATGGCTACACCTTC.

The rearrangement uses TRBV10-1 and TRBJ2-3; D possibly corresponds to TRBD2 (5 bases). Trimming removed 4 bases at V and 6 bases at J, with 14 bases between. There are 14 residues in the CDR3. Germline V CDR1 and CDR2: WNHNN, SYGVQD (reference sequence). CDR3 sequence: CASSGTSKRDTQYF. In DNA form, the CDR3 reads TGCGCCAGCAGTGGGACTTCCAAGAGGGATACGCAGTATTTT.

The CDR3 loop is CSVGRGDGYTF. The CDR3 DNA sequence: TGCAGCGTCGGGAGGGGAGATGGCTACACCTTC. The chain is built from TRBV29-1 and TRBJ1-2; tentatively, D is TRBD1 (5 bases). The CDR3 sequence is 11 residues long. The V end lost 6 bases, the J end lost 6 bases, and 11 bases lay between the germline ends. The germline gives CDR1 SQVTM, CDR2 ANQGSEA.

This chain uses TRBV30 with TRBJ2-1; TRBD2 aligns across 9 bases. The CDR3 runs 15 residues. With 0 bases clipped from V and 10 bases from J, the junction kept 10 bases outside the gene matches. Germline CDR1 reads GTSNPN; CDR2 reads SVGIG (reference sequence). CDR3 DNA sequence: TGTGCCTGGAGTGTACCGGGGACTAGCCCCAGCGAGCAGTTCTTC. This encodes CAWSVPGTSPSEQFF. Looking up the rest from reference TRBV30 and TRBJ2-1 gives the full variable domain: SQTIHQWPATLVQPVGSPLSLECTVEGTSNPNLYWYRQAAGRGLQLLFYSVGIGQISSEVPQNLSASRPQDRQFILSSKKLLLSDSGFYLCAWSVPGTSPSEQFFGPGTRLTVL.

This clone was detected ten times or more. In nucleotides, the CDR3 is TGCGCCAGCAGCCAAGGTCGGACCGGGGAGCTGTTTTTT. Amino acid sequence: CASSQGRTGELFF. This chain uses TRBV4-1 with TRBJ2-2; no definite D call. The CDR3 is made up of 13 amino acids. Germline CDR1 MGHRA, CDR2 YSYEKL. With 1 base removed from V and 5 bases from J, the gap between germline ends came to 5 bases.

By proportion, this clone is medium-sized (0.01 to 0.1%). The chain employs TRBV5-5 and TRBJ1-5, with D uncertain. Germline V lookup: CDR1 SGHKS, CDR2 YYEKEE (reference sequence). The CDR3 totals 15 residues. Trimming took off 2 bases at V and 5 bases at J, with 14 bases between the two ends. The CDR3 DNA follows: TGTGCCAGCAGCTTCAACCATCTAAATGATCAGCCCCAGCATTTT. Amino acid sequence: CASSFNHLNDQPQHF.

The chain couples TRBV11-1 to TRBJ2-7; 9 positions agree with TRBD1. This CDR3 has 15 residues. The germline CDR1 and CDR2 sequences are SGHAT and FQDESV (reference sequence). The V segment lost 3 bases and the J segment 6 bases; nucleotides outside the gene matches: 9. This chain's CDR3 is CASSFLDRGPGEQYF. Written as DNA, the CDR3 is TGTGCCAGCAGCTTCTTGGACAGGGGACCGGGCGAGCAGTACTTC.

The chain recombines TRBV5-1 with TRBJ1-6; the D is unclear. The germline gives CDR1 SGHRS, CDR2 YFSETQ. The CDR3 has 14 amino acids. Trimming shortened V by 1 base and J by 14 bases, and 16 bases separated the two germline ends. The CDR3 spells CASSLFPGDGALHF. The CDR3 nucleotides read TGCGCCAGCAGCTTGTTTCCGGGTGACGGGGCCCTCCACTTT. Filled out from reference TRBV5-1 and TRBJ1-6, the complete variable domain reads KAGVTQTPRYLIKTRGQQVTLSCSPISGHRSVSWYQQTPGQGLQFLFEYFSETQRNKGNFPGRFSGRQFSNSRSEMNVSTLELGDSALYLCASSLFPGDGALHFGNGTRLTVT.

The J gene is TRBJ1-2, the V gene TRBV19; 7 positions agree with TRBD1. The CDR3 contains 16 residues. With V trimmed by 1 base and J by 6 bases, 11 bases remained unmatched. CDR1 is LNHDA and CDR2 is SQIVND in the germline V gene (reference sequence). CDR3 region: CASSIVGPQGRDGYTF. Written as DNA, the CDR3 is TGTGCCAGTAGTATAGTCGGCCCACAGGGGAGAGATGGCTACACCTTC.

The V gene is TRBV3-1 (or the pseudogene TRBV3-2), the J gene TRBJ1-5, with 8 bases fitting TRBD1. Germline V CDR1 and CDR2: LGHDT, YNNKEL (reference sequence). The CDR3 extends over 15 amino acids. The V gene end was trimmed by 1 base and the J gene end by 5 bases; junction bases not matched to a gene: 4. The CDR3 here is CASSQAGQEDQPQHF. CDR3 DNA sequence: TGTGCCAGCAGCCAAGCGGGACAGGAAGATCAGCCCCAGCATTTT.